This T cell receptor beta chain was sequenced for a study of blood T cell repertoires in COVID-19. Study details: The samples span acute and convalescent COVID-19 from the United States, Italy and Spain.

Per the authors' pipeline: From reference gene primer amplification, estimates of nucleated cell counts were derived. The method was immunoSEQ multiplex PCR; TCRdb's version includes in-frame clones alone and lacks a portion of them. Clone size and V and J calls were adopted from that table, with D and trimming inferred from the DNA. The sample contains roughly 250,000 clones, about 88% of which appear only once. CDR1 and CDR2 from the germline V gene are SGHAT and FQDESV (reference sequence). The CDR3 has 14 amino acids. J was trimmed by 3 bases and V by 1 base; bases with no gene match: 3. Sequences were obtained from peripheral blood. The J gene is TRBJ2-7, the V gene TRBV11-1, with 7 bases matching TRBD1. The receptor was isolated from a woman in her thirties or forties who had recovered from COVID-19. The CDR3 region is CASSLERQGYEQYF. The CDR3 region has the DNA TGTGCCAGCAGCTTAGAGCGACAGGGCTACGAGCAGTACTTC.